The next 24 T cell receptor beta chains were all read from a single sample in a study of identical twins. TCRdb passed the 5' RACE reads through MiXCR, listing each CDR3 protein once. Of roughly 200,000 distinct CDR3 sequences in the sample, more than 15% were seen once. The same specimen was also included in a second study, on T cells expressing NK-cell markers.

The sequenced sample was CD8+ T cells sorted from blood. The receptors stem from a woman aged 18-29 years in good health.

The sample holds many counts of this clonotype. Relative to the germline gene, one junction end is altered; a read error may explain this. The chain couples TRBV4-3 to TRBJ2-3; the D gene is possibly TRBD2 (6 bases). The CDR3 sequence is 15 residues long. Germline assignment: CDR1 LGHNA and CDR2 YSLEER. Here the CDR3 DNA reads TGCGCCAGCAGCCCGGGTTTCGGGAGCAAAGATACGCAGTATTTT. Translating gives CASSPGFGSKDTQYF.

There are a few counts of this clonotype. One end of the junction fails to match germline, which may point to a read error. This rearrangement joins TRBV9 to TRBJ2-2; tentatively, D is TRBD2 (5 bases). CDR1 and CDR2 (germline): SGDLS, YYNGEE. This CDR3 is built from 12 residues. For the CDR3, the DNA is TGTGCCAGCAGCATCCGCCCCGGGGAGCTGTTTTTC. Amino acid sequence: CASSIRPGELFF. Variable domain in full (rest from reference TRBV9 and TRBJ2-2): DSGVTQTPKHLITATGQRVTLRCSPRSGDLSVYWYQQSLDQGLQFLIQYYNGEERAKGNILERFSAQQFPDLHSELNLSSLELGDSALYFCASSIRPGELFFGEGSRLTVL.

This clonotype appeared a few times. This sequence joins TRBV4-1 and TRBJ2-2; D might be TRBD1 (5 bases). Germline V gives CDR1 MGHRA, CDR2 YSYEKL. This CDR3 has 15 amino acids. Trimming left V 4 bases short and J 0 bases short, with 9 bases between. The CDR3 is CASSPRGPNTGELFF. In DNA, the CDR3 is TGCGCCAGCAGCCCAAGGGGTCCGAACACCGGGGAGCTGTTTTTT.

This sequence joins TRBV12-5 and TRBJ2-3, with TRBD2 matching over 7 bases. Germline trimming cut 6 bases from V and 3 bases from J; bases unmatched to any gene: 6. The CDR3 sequence is 14 residues long. Germline CDR1 reads LGHNT; CDR2 reads FRNRAP. The chain's CDR3 is CASGLGLDTDTQYF. The CDR3 nucleotides are TGTGCTAGTGGCCTAGGACTAGATACAGATACGCAGTATTTT.

This clonotype was counted a few times. This sequence joins TRBV5-1 and TRBJ2-1; 10 bases agree with TRBD2. The V segment lost 3 bases and the J segment 11 bases; nucleotides outside the gene matches: 11. The germline CDR1 and CDR2 sequences are SGHRS and YFSETQ. The CDR3 has 15 amino acids. The CDR3 bases are TGCGCCAGCAGCTCCGGGGAGAGCGGGAGGGCCCAGCAGTTCTTC. This encodes CASSSGESGRAQQFF.

V gene TRBV13 combines with J gene TRBJ2-7; D is undetermined. The CDR3 contains 13 residues. In germline, CDR1 is PRHDT, CDR2 FYEKMQ (reference sequence). With 5 bases removed from V and 0 bases from J, the gap between germline ends came to 8 bases. CDR3 sequence reads: CASSPQSSYEQYF. The CDR3 coding sequence is TGTGCCAGCAGCCCCCAAAGCTCCTACGAGCAGTACTTC.

This clonotype was counted between two and nine times. The chain is built from TRBV7-9 and TRBJ2-1; no firm D call. The V and J ends lost 5 bases and 8 bases respectively, with 19 bases between them. This CDR3 has 15 amino acids. Germline V lookup: CDR1 SEHNR, CDR2 FQNEAQ (reference sequence). CDR3 amino acids: CASSIQLVTVHEQFF. CDR3 DNA sequence: TGTGCCAGCAGCATCCAGTTGGTGACTGTCCATGAGCAGTTCTTC.

This clonotype was seen a few times. The rearrangement uses TRBV9 and TRBJ2-1; D ambiguous. Germline-derived CDR1 and CDR2 are SGDLS and YYNGEE. The CDR3 extends over 15 amino acids. The V gene lost 2 bases and the J gene lost 3 bases, with 12 bases spanning the gap. For the CDR3, the DNA is TGTGCCAGCAGCGTGGCTAGTGCCCTCTACAATGAGCAGTTCTTC. Translating gives CASSVASALYNEQFF.

The chain uses TRBV12-3 or TRBV12-4 and TRBJ2-3; D call uncertain. There are 13 residues in the CDR3. V lost 1 base and J 4 bases, leaving 6 bases between the germline ends. The CDR3 protein is CASSLEAPDTQYF. The CDR3 coding sequence is TGTGCCAGCAGTTTAGAGGCCCCAGATACGCAGTATTTT.

The chain has TRBV27 and TRBJ2-3; 7 bases are a match to TRBD2. The CDR3 contains 13 residues. J was trimmed by 5 bases and V by 4 bases; bases with no gene match: 3. The germline gives CDR1 MNHEY, CDR2 SMNVEV (reference sequence). The CDR3 DNA is TGTGCCAGCAGTTCGGGACTACGAGATACGCAGTATTTT. Translation: CASSSGLRDTQYF.

This clonotype was recorded many times. The V gene is TRBV7-3, the J gene TRBJ2-2; unclear D gene. V was pared by 4 bases and J by 6 bases, with 6 bases between. This CDR3 contains 12 residues. CDR1 is SGHTA and CDR2 is FQGTGA in the germline V gene. The chain's CDR3 is CASSSPPGELFF. CDR3 in DNA: TGTGCCAGCAGCTCCCCCCCCGGGGAGCTGTTTTTT. The variable domain in full, completed from reference TRBV7-3 and TRBJ2-2, reads GAGVSQTPSNKVTEKGKYVELRCDPISGHTALYWYRQSLGQGPEFLIYFQGTGAADDSGLPNDRFFAVRPEGSVSTLKIQRTERGDSAVYLCASSSPPGELFFGEGSRLTVL.

The V call is TRBV4-3, the J call TRBJ2-7; D gene uncertain. The germline V gene has CDR1 LGHNA and CDR2 YSLEER. V lost 1 base, J lost 0 bases, and 10 bases lay in between. The CDR3 runs to 15 residues. The CDR3 bases are TGCGCCAGCAGCCAAGTGCTCTCGAGCTCCTACGAGCAGTACTTC. This encodes CASSQVLSSSYEQYF.

A remark on this clonotype: Mismatch with germline at one junction end may stem from a read error. This sequence joins TRBV20-1 and TRBJ2-5, with 8 positions matching TRBD2. Germline V gene sequence: CDR1 DFQATT, CDR2 SNEGSKA (reference sequence). CDR3 length: 19 residues. CDR3 DNA: TGCAGGGCTAGAGAATCTACCCTGGTAGCGGGGAGGCAGCCCGGGACCCAGTACTTC. This sequence encodes CRARESTLVAGRQPGTQYF.

V and J are TRBV9 and TRBJ1-2, with D uncertain. V was pared by 0 bases and J by 5 bases, with 17 bases between. This CDR3 spans 16 amino acids. In germline, CDR1 is SGDLS, CDR2 YYNGEE. This chain's CDR3 is CASSVGPRESGYGYTF. CDR3 nucleotide sequence: TGTGCCAGCAGCGTAGGGCCCCGAGAATCGGGGTATGGCTACACCTTC.

The rearrangement uses TRBV3-1 and TRBJ2-2; D is perhaps TRBD1 (5 bases). Germline V lookup: CDR1 LGHDT, CDR2 YNNKEL (reference sequence). V was cut by 6 bases and J by 6 bases, with 17 bases left in between. The CDR3 has 15 amino acids. The CDR3 bases are TGTGCCAGCAGTCAAAGGGGTTGGAATCCCGGGGAGCTGTTTTTT. Protein product: CASSQRGWNPGELFF.

There are a few counts of this clonotype. The rearrangement links TRBV29-1 to TRBJ2-7; no clear D gene. The CDR3 spans 12 residues. The V and J ends lost 6 bases and 0 bases respectively, with 9 bases between them. Germline V lookup: CDR1 SQVTM, CDR2 ANQGSEA. CDR3 protein: CSVPWGSYEQYF. CDR3 bases: TGCAGCGTCCCTTGGGGCTCCTACGAGCAGTACTTC.

This clonotype occurred a few times. V is TRBV7-9 and J is TRBJ2-3; a weak D match, TRBD1 (5 bases). V lost 5 bases and J lost 1, with 13 bases in between. Germline V gene sequence: CDR1 SEHNR, CDR2 FQNEAQ (reference sequence). This CDR3 spans 15 amino acids. CDR3 loop: CASSGAPARTDTQYF. CDR3 DNA sequence: TGTGCCAGCAGCGGGGCCCCCGCCCGCACAGATACGCAGTATTTT.

Only a few counts were recorded for this clonotype. The chain joins TRBV12-3 or TRBV12-4 to TRBJ2-6, with D uncertain. The CDR3 runs to 12 residues. With 1 base removed from V and 15 bases from J, the gap between germline ends came to 10 bases. CDR3 region: CASSLGLQHLTF. The CDR3 DNA follows: TGTGCCAGCAGTTTAGGACTTCAACACCTGACTTTC.

This chain uses TRBV12-3 or TRBV12-4 with TRBJ2-7; D not certain. Trimming shortened V by 6 bases and J by 3 bases, and 18 bases separated the two germline ends. The CDR3 consists of 15 residues. The CDR3 is CASSLSWRSSYEQYF. The CDR3 DNA sequence: TGTGCCAGCAGCCTAAGCTGGCGGTCCAGCTACGAGCAGTACTTC.

CDR3 coding DNA: TGTGCCAGCAGTCTGACTAGCGGGGGGACTTACAATGAGCAGTTCTTC. Translated: CASSLTSGGTYNEQFF. The chain couples TRBV2 to TRBJ2-1, with 13 positions matching TRBD2. The CDR3 extends over 16 amino acids. Germline V gene data show CDR1 as SNHLY and CDR2 as FYNNEI. J was trimmed by 4 bases and V by 5 bases; bases with no gene match: 5.

CDR3 bases: TGCAGCGTTGCTACTGGGACCGATGAGCAGTTCTTC. It encodes CSVATGTDEQFF. This chain connects TRBV29-1 to TRBJ2-1; either TRBD1 or TRBD2 may fit D (5 bases each). Germline V gives CDR1 SQVTM, CDR2 ANQGSEA. This CDR3 has 12 residues. V was cut by 4 bases and J by 8 bases, with 12 bases left in between.

V usage is TRBV13 and J usage is TRBJ2-7; 9 positions agree with TRBD1. CDR3 size: 16 residues. V trimming: 5 bases; J trimming: 5 bases; junction bases outside the gene matches: 13. The germline V gene encodes CDR1 PRHDT and CDR2 FYEKMQ (reference sequence). CDR3 loop: CASSVGAGTGNHEQYF. CDR3 DNA sequence: TGTGCCAGCAGCGTCGGGGCCGGGACAGGGAACCACGAGCAGTACTTC. Using reference TRBV13 and TRBJ2-7 for the parts outside the CDR3, the full variable domain is AAGVIQSPRHLIKEKRETATLKCYPIPRHDTVYWYQQGPGQDPQFLISFYEKMQSDKGSIPDRFSAQQFSDYHSELNMSSLELGDSALYFCASSVGAGTGNHEQYFGPGTRLTVT.

In its sample, this clonotype was seen a few times. The rearrangement uses TRBV14 and TRBJ2-2; no reliable D call. This CDR3 has 12 residues. Germline V lookup: CDR1 SGHDN, CDR2 FVKESK. Between the trimmed V and J ends, which lost 3 bases and 7 bases, there was a span of 6 bases. CDR3 protein: CASSQRGGELFF. Here the CDR3 DNA reads TGTGCCAGCAGCCAGCGTGGCGGGGAGCTGTTTTTT. Based on the CDR3 plus reference TRBV14 and TRBJ2-2, the full variable domain is EAGVTQFPSHSVIEKGQTVTLRCDPISGHDNLYWYRRVMGKEIKFLLHFVKESKQDESGMPNNRFLAERTGGTYSTLKVQPAELEDSGVYFCASSQRGGELFFGEGSRLTVL.

This sequence joins TRBV7-8 and TRBJ2-7; D possibly corresponds to TRBD2 (6 bases). CDR3 length: 14 amino acids. Trimming left V 5 bases short and J 2 bases short, with 13 bases between. Germline V gene sequence: CDR1 SGHVS, CDR2 FQNEAQ. The CDR3 sequence is CASSAGSPTYEQYF. The CDR3 DNA follows: TGTGCCAGCAGCGCGGGGAGCCCCACCTACGAGCAGTACTTC.